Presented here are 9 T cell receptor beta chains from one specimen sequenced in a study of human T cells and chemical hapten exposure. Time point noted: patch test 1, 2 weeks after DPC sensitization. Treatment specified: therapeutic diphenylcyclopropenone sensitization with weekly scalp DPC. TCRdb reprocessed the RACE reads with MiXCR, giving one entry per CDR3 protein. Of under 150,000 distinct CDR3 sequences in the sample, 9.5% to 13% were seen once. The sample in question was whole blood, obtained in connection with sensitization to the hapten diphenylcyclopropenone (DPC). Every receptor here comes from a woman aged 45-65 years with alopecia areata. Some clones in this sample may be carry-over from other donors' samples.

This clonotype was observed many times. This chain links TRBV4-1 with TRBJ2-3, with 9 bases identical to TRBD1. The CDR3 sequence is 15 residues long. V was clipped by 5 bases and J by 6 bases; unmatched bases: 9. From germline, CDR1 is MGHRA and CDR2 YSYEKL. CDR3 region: CASSYTQGAWDTQYF. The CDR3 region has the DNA TGCGCCAGCAGCTACACACAGGGGGCTTGGGATACGCAGTATTTT.

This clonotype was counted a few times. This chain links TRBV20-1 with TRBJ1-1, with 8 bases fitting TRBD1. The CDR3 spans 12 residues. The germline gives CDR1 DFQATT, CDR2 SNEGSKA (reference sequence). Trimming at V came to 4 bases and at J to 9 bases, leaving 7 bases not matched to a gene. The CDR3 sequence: CSAIGPGGQAFF. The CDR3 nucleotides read TGCAGTGCTATAGGACCAGGGGGCCAAGCTTTCTTT.

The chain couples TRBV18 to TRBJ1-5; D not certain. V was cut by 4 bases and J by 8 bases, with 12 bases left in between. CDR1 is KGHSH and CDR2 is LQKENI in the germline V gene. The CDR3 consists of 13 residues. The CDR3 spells CASSLSSVKPQHF. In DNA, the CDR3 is TGTGCCAGCTCACTATCATCCGTTAAGCCCCAGCATTTT.

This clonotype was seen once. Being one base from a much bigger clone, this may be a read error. CDR3 sequence: CAVRHPLAGIEQYF. The CDR3 DNA follows: TGTGCCGTCAGGCACCCGCTAGCGGGAATCGAGCAGTACTTC. The gene calls are TRBV10-3 and TRBJ2-7; 9 bases agree with TRBD2. From germline, CDR1 is ENHRY and CDR2 SYGVKD. The CDR3 length is 14 residues.

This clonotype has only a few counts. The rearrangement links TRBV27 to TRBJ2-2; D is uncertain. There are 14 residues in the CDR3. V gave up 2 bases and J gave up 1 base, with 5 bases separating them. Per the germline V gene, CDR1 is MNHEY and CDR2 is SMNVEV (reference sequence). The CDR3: CASSLVWNTGELFF. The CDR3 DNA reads TGTGCCAGCAGTTTAGTGTGGAACACCGGGGAGCTGTTTTTT.

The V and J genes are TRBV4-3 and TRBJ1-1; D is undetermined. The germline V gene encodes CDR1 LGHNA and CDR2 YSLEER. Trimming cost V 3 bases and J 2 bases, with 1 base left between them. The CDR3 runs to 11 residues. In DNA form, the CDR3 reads TGCGCCAGCAGCCACAACACTGAAGCTTTCTTT. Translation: CASSHNTEAFF.

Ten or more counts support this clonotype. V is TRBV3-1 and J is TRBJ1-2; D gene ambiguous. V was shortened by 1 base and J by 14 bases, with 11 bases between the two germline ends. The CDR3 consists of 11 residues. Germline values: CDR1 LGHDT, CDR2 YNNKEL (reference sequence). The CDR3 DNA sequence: TGTGCCAGCAGCCAAGGCGGCAGGACTACCTTC. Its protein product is CASSQGGRTTF.

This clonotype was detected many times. CDR3 in DNA: TGCAGTGCTAGAGGCACCGCTGCCTATGGCTACACCTTC. Its protein is CSARGTAAYGYTF. The chain links TRBV20-1 to TRBJ1-2; D gene ambiguous. Germline V gives CDR1 DFQATT, CDR2 SNEGSKA (reference sequence). V was cut by 1 base and J by 4 bases, with 10 bases left in between. The CDR3 spans 13 residues.

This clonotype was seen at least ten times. The CDR3 loop reads CASSSTVFEQFF. As DNA, the CDR3 is TGTGCCAGCAGCTCGACCGTCTTCGAGCAGTTCTTC. This chain uses TRBV7-9 with TRBJ2-1; D is undetermined. This CDR3 comprises 12 residues. V lost 4 bases, J lost 10 bases, and 11 bases lay in between. The germline V gene has CDR1 SEHNR and CDR2 FQNEAQ (reference sequence).